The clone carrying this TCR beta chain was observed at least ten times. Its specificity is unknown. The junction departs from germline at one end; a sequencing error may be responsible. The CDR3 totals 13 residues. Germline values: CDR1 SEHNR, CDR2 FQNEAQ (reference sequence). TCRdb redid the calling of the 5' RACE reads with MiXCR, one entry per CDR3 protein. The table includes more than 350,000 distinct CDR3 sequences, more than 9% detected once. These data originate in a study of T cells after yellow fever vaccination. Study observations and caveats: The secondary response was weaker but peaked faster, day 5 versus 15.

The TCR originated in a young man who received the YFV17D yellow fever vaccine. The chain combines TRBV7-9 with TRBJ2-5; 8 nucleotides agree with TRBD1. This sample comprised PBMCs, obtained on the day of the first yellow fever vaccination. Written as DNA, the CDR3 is TGCGCCAGCAGCCGACAGGGGCAAGAGACCCAGTACTTC. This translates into CASSRQGQETQYF.